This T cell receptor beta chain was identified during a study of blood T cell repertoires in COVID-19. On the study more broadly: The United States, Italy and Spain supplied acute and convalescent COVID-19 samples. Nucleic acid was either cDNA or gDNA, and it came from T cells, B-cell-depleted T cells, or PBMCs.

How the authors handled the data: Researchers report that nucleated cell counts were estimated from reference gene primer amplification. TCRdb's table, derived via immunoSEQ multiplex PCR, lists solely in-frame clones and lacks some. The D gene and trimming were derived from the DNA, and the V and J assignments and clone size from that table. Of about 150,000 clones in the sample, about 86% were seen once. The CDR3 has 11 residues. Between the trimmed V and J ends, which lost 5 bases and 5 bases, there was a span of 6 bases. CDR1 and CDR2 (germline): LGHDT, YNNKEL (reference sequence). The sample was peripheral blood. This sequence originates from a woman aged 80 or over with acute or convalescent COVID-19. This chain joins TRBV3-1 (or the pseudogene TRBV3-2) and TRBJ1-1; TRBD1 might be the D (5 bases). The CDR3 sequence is CASSGGTEAFF. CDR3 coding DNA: TGTGCCAGCAGCGGGGGGACTGAAGCTTTCTTT.